Reported below is one TCR beta chain. Its antigen is not identified. The CDR3 totals 13 residues. Germline CDR1 reads MGHRA; CDR2 reads YSYEKL. V shed 1 base and J shed 4 bases, with 7 bases lying between them. Method: immunoSEQ multiplex PCR; TCRdb's copy keeps in-frame clones and lacks some. The sample records about 410,000 clones, around 92% being singletons. The data are from a study of Ad26.COV2.S vaccination and SARS-CoV-2 variants. Whole-study results and caveats: Placebo recipients trailed vaccine recipients in spike-specific TCR breadth. Vaccine and placebo groups showed comparable non-spike TCR breadth.

Treatment here: about 20 received Ad26.COV2.S at low or high dose, single or two shots; several received placebo; per-sample allocation not given. Day 63 after the first vaccine or placebo injection was the time point for sampling. Built on an Ad26 vector, the vaccine expressed Wuhan-strain SARS-CoV-2 spike. This TCR was recovered from a person aged 18-60 years who received the Ad26.COV2.S COVID-19 vaccine or a placebo. The sequenced sample was peripheral blood, obtained in a trial of Ad26.COV2.S vaccine versus placebo. The genes are TRBV4-1 and TRBJ2-5, with D hard to call. CDR3 in amino acids: CASSQARLETQYF. In nucleotides, the CDR3 is TGCGCCAGCAGCCAAGCCAGGTTAGAGACCCAGTACTTC.